The 14 T cell receptor beta chains below were found in one sample sequenced in a study of metastatic and nonmetastatic thyroid tumors. TCRdb reassembled clones from the PCR reads with MiXCR. Found here are about 45,000 clones, around 4% of them singletons; the top ten hold over 8%. All patients were treatment-naive before thyroid surgery. The sample taken for sequencing was blood. These receptors all come from a female donor with papillary thyroid cancer or a benign thyroid nodule (not recorded which). Some clones in this sample may be carry-over from other donors' samples.

This chain uses TRBV20-1 with TRBJ1-5; unclear D gene. Per the germline V gene, CDR1 is DFQATT and CDR2 is SNEGSKA (reference sequence). Trimming took 2 bases from V and 0 from J, leaving 11 bases between them. The CDR3 length is 15 residues. As DNA, the CDR3 is TGCAGTGCTAGATCGGGTTGGGCTAGCAATCAGCCCCAGCATTTT. Residues: CSARSGWASNQPQHF.

This clone is medium-sized by share. The V gene is TRBV27, the J gene TRBJ1-2; 9 bases map to TRBD1. The CDR3 spans 15 residues. The germline CDR1 and CDR2 sequences are MNHEY and SMNVEV (reference sequence). V dropped 3 bases and J dropped 4; count of bases not matched to a gene: 6. The chain's CDR3 is CASSFTGGVTYGYTF. The DNA for the CDR3 is TGTGCCAGCAGTTTTACAGGGGGCGTCACCTATGGCTACACCTTC.

The chain recombines TRBV7-2 with TRBJ1-1; 8 bases are shared with TRBD1. Germline V gene data show CDR1 as SGHTA and CDR2 as FQGNSA. There are 15 residues in the CDR3. The V and J ends lost 3 bases and 5 bases, in that order; junction bases with no gene match: 8. The CDR3 DNA sequence: TGTGCCAGCAGCTTCACCCAGGGGGCGAAGACTGAAGCTTTCTTT. Protein: CASSFTQGAKTEAFF.

This clone was seen many times. The V and J genes are TRBV4-2 and TRBJ1-6; D is uncertain. Trimming cost V 0 bases and J 4 bases, with 16 bases left between them. Germline CDR1 LGHNA, CDR2 YNFKEQ. CDR3 length: 18 amino acids. CDR3 amino acids: CASSQENFRARYNSPLHF. CDR3 DNA sequence: TGTGCCAGCAGCCAAGAAAATTTTCGGGCCAGGTATAATTCACCCCTCCACTTT.

This clone was detected a few times. The junction shows a germline mismatch at one end, possibly a read error. V and J are TRBV20-1 and TRBJ2-1; 9 bases are a match to TRBD2. CDR3 size: 12 residues. Germline lookup yields CDR1 DFQATT and CDR2 SNEGSKA (reference sequence). CDR3 in amino acids: CSVRAGGNEQFF. In DNA form, the CDR3 reads TGCAGTGTTAGAGCGGGGGGCAATGAGCAGTTCTTC.

This clone was seen only a few times. One end of the junction does not line up with germline, which may come from a read error. The chain uses TRBV19 and TRBJ1-5; D gene unclear. Germline V gene lookup returns CDR1 LNHDA and CDR2 SQIVND (reference sequence). CDR3 size: 15 residues. The CDR3: CASSIDKRVDQPQNF. In DNA, the CDR3 is TGTGCCAGTAGTATAGATAAGAGGGTGGACCAGCCCCAGAATTTT.

Ten or more counts support this clone. V is TRBV11-3 and J is TRBJ2-6, with a possible D match to TRBD1 (6 bases). V gave up 5 bases and J gave up 3 bases, with 11 bases separating them. Germline CDR1 reads SGHNT; CDR2 reads YENEEA. The CDR3 has 15 residues. CDR3 sequence: CASSPTGYGANVLTF. CDR3 DNA: TGTGCCAGCAGCCCTACAGGGTATGGGGCCAACGTCCTGACTTTC.

This clone was observed a handful of times. The junction shows a germline mismatch at one end, possibly a read error. The chain carries TRBV7-3 and TRBJ2-3, with D perhaps matching TRBD2 (5 bases). Germline values: CDR1 SGHTA, CDR2 FQGTGA. This CDR3 is built from 13 residues. In DNA, the CDR3 is TGTGCCAGCAGCCCCGGGATTACAGATACACAGTATTTT. It specifies CASSPGITDTQYF. Variable domain in full (rest from reference TRBV7-3 and TRBJ2-3): GAGVSQTPSNKVTEKGKYVELRCDPISGHTALYWYRQSLGQGPEFLIYFQGTGAADDSGLPNDRFFAVRPEGSVSTLKIQRTERGDSAVYLCASSPGITDTQYFGPGTRLTVL.

At least ten counts were recorded for this clone. The genes are TRBV11-1 and TRBJ2-7, with TRBD2 matching over 12 bases. The CDR3 spans 18 residues. Per germline, CDR1 SGHAT and CDR2 FQDESV (reference sequence). J was trimmed by 6 bases and V by 1 base; bases with no gene match: 13. The CDR3 DNA reads TGTGCCAGCAGCTTAGGAGGACAGGGACTAGCGGGCCCTCTCGAGCAGTACTTC. Protein sequence: CASSLGGQGLAGPLEQYF.

In this sample, this clone turned up many times. The chain links TRBV24-1 to TRBJ2-4, with D possibly called TRBD1 or TRBD2 (6 bases each). The CDR3 contains 13 residues. V lost 6 bases and J 7 bases, leaving 12 bases between the germline ends. CDR1 and CDR2 (germline): KGHDR, SFDVKD. The CDR3 here is CATSPGGGNIQYF. The CDR3 region has the DNA TGTGCCACCAGTCCCGGAGGGGGGAACATTCAGTACTTC.

This clone came up many times. J is TRBJ2-3 and V is TRBV11-2, with 7 bases matching TRBD1. The germline V gene encodes CDR1 SGHAT and CDR2 FQNNGV. V gave up 1 base and J gave up 5 bases; unmatched junction bases: 9. The CDR3 has 16 residues. CDR3 bases: TGTGCCAGCAGCTTAGCCTGGACAGGTCCGGGAGATACGCAGTATTTT. Protein: CASSLAWTGPGDTQYF. Combining the CDR3 with reference TRBV11-2 and TRBJ2-3 gives the whole variable domain EAGVAQSPRYKIIEKRQSVAFWCNPISGHATLYWYQQILGQGPKLLIQFQNNGVVDDSQLPKDRFSAERLKGVDSTLKIQPAKLEDSAVYLCASSLAWTGPGDTQYFGPGTRLTVL.

Regarding this clone: A read error may account for a junction end that differs from germline. V and J are TRBV24-1 and TRBJ2-1, with D perhaps matching TRBD2 (5 bases). The CDR3 totals 15 residues. Per the germline V gene, CDR1 is KGHDR and CDR2 is SFDVKD. CDR3 loop: CGTSDFQEATDEQFF. The CDR3 nucleotides read TGTGGCACCAGTGATTTTCAGGAGGCGACGGATGAGCAGTTCTTC.

This clone was recorded at least ten times. The V and J genes are TRBV11-2 and TRBJ2-7, with TRBD1 as a possible D gene (5 bases). Trimming shortened V by 1 base and J by 6 bases, and 13 bases separated the two germline ends. The CDR3 has 14 amino acids. CDR1 SGHAT and CDR2 FQNNGV come from the germline V gene. The CDR3, as DNA: TGTGCCAGCAGCTTAGGGGCAGGGTCAGGCGAGCAGTACTTC. The encoded protein is CASSLGAGSGEQYF.

Many counts were recorded for this clone. This CDR3 reads CASSLGLAGAVREYEQYF. The CDR3 coding sequence is TGCGCCAGCAGCTTGGGGCTAGCGGGAGCCGTCCGGGAGTACGAGCAGTACTTC. The chain links TRBV5-1 to TRBJ2-7; TRBD2 matches 10 bases. The CDR3 extends over 18 amino acids. Germline values: CDR1 SGHRS, CDR2 YFSETQ. Unmatched junction bases numbered 13, after V lost 0 bases and J lost 4 bases.